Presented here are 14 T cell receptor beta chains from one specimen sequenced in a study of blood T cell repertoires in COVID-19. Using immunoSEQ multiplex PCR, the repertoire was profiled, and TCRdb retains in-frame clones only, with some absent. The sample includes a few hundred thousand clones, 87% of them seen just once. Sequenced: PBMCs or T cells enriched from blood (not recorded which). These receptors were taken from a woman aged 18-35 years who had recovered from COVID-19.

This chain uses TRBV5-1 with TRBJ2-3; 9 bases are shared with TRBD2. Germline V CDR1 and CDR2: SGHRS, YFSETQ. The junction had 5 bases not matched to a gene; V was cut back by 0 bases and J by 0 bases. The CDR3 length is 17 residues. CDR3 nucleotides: TGCGCCAGCAGCTTGGCACTAGCGGGCGCTAGCACAGATACGCAGTATTTT. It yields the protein CASSLALAGASTDTQYF.

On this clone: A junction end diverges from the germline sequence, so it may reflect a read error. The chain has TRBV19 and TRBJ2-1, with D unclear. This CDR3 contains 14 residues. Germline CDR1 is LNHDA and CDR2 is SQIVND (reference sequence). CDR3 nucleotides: TGTGCCACTAGTACGGGTGTGGTCAACAATGAGCAGTTCTTC. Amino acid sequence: CATSTGVVNNEQFF. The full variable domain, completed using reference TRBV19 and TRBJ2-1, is DGGITQSPKYLFRKEGQNVTLSCEQNLNHDAMYWYRQDPGQGLRLIYYSQIVNDFQKGDIAEGYSVSREKKESFPLTVTSAQKNPTAFYLCATSTGVVNNEQFFGPGTRLTVL.

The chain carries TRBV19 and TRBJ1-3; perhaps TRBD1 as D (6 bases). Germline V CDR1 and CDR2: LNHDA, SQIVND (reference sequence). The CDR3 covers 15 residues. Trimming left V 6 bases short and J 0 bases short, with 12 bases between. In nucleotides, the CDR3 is TGTGCCAGTAGCTCACAGGGATACTCTGGAAACACCATATATTTT. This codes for CASSSQGYSGNTIYF.

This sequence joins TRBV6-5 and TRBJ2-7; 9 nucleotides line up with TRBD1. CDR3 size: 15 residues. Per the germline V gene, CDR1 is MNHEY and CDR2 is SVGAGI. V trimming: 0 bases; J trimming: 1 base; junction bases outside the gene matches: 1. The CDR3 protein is CASSYSGTGSYEQYF. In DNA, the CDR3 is TGTGCCAGCAGTTACTCGGGGACAGGGTCCTACGAGCAGTACTTC.

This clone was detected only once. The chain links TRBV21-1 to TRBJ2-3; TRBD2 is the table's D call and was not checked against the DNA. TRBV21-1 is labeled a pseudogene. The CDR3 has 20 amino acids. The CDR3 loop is CASSKGVEREGHVRGDTQYF. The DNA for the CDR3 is TGTGCCAGCAGCAAGGGGGTGGAGCGGGAGGGTCACGTCCGGGGTGATACGCAGTATTTT.

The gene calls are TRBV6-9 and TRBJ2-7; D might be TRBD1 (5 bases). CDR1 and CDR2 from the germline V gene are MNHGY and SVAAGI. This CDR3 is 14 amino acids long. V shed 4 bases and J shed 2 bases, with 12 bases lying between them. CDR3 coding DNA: TGTGCCAGCAGTTCCGGACACCTAACCTACGAGCAGTACTTC. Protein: CASSSGHLTYEQYF.

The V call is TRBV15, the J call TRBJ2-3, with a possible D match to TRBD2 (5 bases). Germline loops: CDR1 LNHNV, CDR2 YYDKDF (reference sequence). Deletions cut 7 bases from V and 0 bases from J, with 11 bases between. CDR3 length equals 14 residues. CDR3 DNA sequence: TGTGCCACCAAGGCGGGCCCTAGCACAGATACGCAGTATTTT. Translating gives CATKAGPSTDTQYF.

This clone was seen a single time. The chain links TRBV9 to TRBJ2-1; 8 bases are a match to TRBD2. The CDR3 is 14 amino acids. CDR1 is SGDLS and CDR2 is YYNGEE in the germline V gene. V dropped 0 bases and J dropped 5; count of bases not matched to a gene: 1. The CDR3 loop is CASSVELADNEQFF. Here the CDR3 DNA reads TGTGCCAGCAGCGTAGAACTAGCGGACAATGAGCAGTTCTTC. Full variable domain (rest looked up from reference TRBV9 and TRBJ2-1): DSGVTQTPKHLITATGQRVTLRCSPRSGDLSVYWYQQSLDQGLQFLIQYYNGEERAKGNILERFSAQQFPDLHSELNLSSLELGDSALYFCASSVELADNEQFFGPGTRLTVL.

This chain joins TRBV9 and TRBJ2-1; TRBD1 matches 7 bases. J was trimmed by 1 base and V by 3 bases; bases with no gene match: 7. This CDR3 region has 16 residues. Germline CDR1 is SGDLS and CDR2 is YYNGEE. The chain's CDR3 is CASSAPQGWSYNEQFF. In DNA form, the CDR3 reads TGTGCCAGCAGCGCCCCACAGGGGTGGTCCTACAATGAGCAGTTCTTC.

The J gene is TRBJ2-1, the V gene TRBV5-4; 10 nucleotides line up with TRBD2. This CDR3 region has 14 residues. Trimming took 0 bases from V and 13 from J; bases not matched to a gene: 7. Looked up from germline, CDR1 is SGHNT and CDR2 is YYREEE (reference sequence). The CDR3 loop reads CASSLGEREGRQFF. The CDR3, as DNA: TGTGCCAGCAGCTTGGGCGAGCGGGAGGGCCGACAGTTCTTC.

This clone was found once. CDR3 nucleotides: TGTGCCAGCAGCCGGGACTACCAAGAGACCCAGTACTTC. Residues: CASSRDYQETQYF. The chain carries TRBV7-2 and TRBJ2-5; possible D gene TRBD2, 6 bases. The CDR3 has 13 amino acids. Germline values: CDR1 SGHTA, CDR2 FQGNSA. V lost 5 bases and J 0 bases, leaving 7 bases between the germline ends.

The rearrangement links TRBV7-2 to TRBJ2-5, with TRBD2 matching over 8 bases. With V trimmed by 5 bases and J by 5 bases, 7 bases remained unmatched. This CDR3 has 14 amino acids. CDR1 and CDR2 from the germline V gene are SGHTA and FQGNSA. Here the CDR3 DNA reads TGTGCCAGCAGCCTCCGGGGGGGCCACGAGACCCAGTACTTC. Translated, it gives CASSLRGGHETQYF.

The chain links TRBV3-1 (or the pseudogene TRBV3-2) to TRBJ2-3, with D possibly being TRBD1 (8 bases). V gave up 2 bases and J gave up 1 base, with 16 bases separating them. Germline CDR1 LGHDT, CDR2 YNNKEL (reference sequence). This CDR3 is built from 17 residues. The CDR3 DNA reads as TGTGCCAGCAGCCAAATCCGGACAGGGAGGGGCACAGATACGCAGTATTTT. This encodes CASSQIRTGRGTDTQYF.

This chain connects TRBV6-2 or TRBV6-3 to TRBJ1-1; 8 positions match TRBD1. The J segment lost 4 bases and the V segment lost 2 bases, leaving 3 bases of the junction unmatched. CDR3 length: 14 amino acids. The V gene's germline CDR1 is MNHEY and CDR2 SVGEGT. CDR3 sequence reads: CASSYDRGLTEAFF. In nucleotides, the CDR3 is TGTGCCAGCAGTTACGACAGGGGTCTCACTGAAGCTTTCTTT.